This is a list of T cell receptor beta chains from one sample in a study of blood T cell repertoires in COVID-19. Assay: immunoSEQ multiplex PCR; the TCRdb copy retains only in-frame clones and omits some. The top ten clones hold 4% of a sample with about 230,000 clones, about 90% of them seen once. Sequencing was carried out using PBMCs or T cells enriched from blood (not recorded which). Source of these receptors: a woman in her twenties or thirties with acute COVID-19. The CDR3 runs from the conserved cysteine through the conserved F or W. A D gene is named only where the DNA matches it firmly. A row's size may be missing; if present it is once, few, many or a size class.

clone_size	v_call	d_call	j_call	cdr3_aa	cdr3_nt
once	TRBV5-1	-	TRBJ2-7	CASSLVYSYEQYF	TGCGCCAGCAGCTTGGTTTACTCCTACGAGCAGTACTTC
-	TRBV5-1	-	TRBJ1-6	CASSSDSNSPLHF	TGCGCCAGCAGCTCAGACTCAAATTCACCCCTCCACTTT
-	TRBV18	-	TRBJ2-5	CASSPSGQETQYF	TGTGCCAGCTCACCATCGGGCCAAGAGACCCAGTACTTC
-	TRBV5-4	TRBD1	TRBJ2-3	CASSLGGRDTQYF	TGTGCCAGCAGCTTAGGGGGCCGGGATACGCAGTATTTT
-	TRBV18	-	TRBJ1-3	CASSPPAVGNTIYF	TGTGCCAGCTCACCACCGGCCGTTGGAAACACCATATATTTT
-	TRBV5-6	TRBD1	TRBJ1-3	CASKAQGADGNTIYF	TGTGCCAGTAAGGCCCAGGGGGCTGATGGAAACACCATATATTTT
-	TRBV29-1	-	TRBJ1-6	CSVEDGDNSPLHF	TGCAGCGTTGAAGACGGGGATAATTCACCCCTCCACTTT
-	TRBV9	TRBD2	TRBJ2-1	CASSGLAGGNEQFF	TGTGCCAGCAGCGGCCTAGCGGGGGGAAATGAGCAGTTCTTC
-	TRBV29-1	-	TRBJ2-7	CSVEELSGNEQYF	TGCAGCGTTGAAGAACTGTCGGGGAACGAGCAGTACTTC
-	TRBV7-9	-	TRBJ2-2	CASSPDVQAAGAGELFF	TGTGCCAGCAGCCCCGATGTCCAGGCCGCCGGGGCCGGGGAGCTGTTTTTT
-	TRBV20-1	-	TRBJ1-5	CSASVETSNQPQHF	TGCAGTGCTAGTGTTGAGACAAGCAATCAGCCCCAGCATTTT
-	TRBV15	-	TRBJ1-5	CATSRDEGEGPQHF	TGTGCCACCAGCAGAGATGAGGGGGAGGGGCCCCAGCATTTT
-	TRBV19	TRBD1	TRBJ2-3	CASSDLIQGAQYF	TGTGCCAGTAGTGACCTCATACAGGGGGCGCAGTATTTT
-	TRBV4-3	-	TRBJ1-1	CASSQDMGATNTEAFF	TGCGCCAGCAGCCAAGATATGGGGGCCACGAACACTGAAGCTTTCTTT
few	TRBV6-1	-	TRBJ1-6	CASSEGNRVTNSPLHF	TGTGCCAGCAGTGAAGGGAACAGGGTAACAAATTCACCCCTCCACTTT
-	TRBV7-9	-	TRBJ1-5	CAPPGGGDQPQHF	TGTGCCCCCCCTGGGGGGGGCGATCAGCCCCAGCATTTT
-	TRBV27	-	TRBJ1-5	CASSLGAGWQPQHF	TGTGCCAGCAGTTTAGGGGCCGGGTGGCAGCCCCAGCATTTT
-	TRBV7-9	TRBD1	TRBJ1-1	CASSSGSGGGTEAFF	TGTGCCAGCAGCTCAGGATCAGGGGGCGGCACTGAAGCTTTCTTT
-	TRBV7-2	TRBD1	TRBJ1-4	CASSPTGGGRAEKLFF	TGTGCCAGCAGCCCCACAGGGGGCGGTCGTGCAGAAAAACTGTTTTTT
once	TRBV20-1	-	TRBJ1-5	CSASTGQGQPQHF	TGCAGTGCTAGTACCGGGCAGGGGCAGCCCCAGCATTTT
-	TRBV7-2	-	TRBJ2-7	CASSLPAASLYEQYF	TGTGCCAGCAGCTTACCAGCGGCATCGCTCTACGAGCAGTACTTC
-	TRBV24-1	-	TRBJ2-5	CATSEPGFGETQYF	TGTGCCACCAGTGAACCAGGGTTCGGGGAGACCCAGTACTTC
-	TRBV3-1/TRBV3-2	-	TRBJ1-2	CASRQNRPGAYGYTF	TGTGCCAGCAGGCAAAATCGCCCAGGGGCCTATGGCTACACCTTC
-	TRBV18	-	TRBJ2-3	CASSPGLGSADTQYF	TGTGCCAGCTCACCAGGTCTGGGGAGCGCAGATACGCAGTATTTT
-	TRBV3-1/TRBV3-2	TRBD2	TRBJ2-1	CASSQDEAWTSDYNEQFF	TGTGCCAGCAGCCAAGATGAGGCGTGGACTAGCGACTACAATGAGCAGTTCTTC
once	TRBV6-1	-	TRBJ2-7	CASSEQGLSSYEQYF	TGTGCCAGCAGTGAGCAGGGTCTCAGCTCCTACGAGCAGTACTTC
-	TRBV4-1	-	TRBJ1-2	CASSQDPMAWASDGYTF	TGCGCCAGCAGCCAAGACCCCATGGCGTGGGCTTCGGATGGCTACACCTTC
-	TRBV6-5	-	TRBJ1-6	CAGKPEGGGNSPLHF	TGTGCCGGCAAACCGGAAGGGGGTGGTAATTCACCCCTCCACTTT
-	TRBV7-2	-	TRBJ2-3	CASSQNQRGTQYF	TGTGCCAGCAGCCAAAACCAAAGGGGGACGCAGTATTTT
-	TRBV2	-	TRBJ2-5	CASSDISRGLQETQYF	TGTGCCAGCAGTGATATCTCAAGGGGACTGCAAGAGACCCAGTACTTC
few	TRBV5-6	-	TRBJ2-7	CASSSPVGAGADYEQYF	TGTGCCAGCAGCTCCCCGGTCGGCGCGGGGGCCGACTACGAGCAGTACTTC
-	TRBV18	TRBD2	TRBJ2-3	CASSLQLAGGRSSTDTQYF	TGTGCCAGCTCACTCCAACTAGCGGGGGGGCGATCTAGCACAGATACGCAGTATTTT
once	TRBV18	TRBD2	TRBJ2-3	CASSPGLAGMKGTDTQYF	TGTGCCAGCTCACCAGGACTAGCGGGGATGAAAGGTACAGATACGCAGTATTTT
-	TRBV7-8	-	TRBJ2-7	CASSEGGGVGEQYF	TGTGCCAGCAGCGAAGGGGGGGGAGTGGGTGAGCAGTACTTC
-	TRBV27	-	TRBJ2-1	CASSPSDRFYNEQFF	TGTGCCAGCAGTCCGTCCGACAGATTTTACAATGAGCAGTTCTTC
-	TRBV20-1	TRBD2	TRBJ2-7	CSASGGGRNYEQYF	TGCAGTGCTAGTGGGGGGGGACGAAACTACGAGCAGTACTTC
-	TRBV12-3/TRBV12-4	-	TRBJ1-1	CASSRQVSEAFF	TGTGCCAGCAGTAGACAGGTATCTGAAGCTTTCTTT
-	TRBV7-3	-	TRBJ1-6	CASIESGVSGINSPLHF	TGTGCCAGCATTGAGTCGGGGGTTTCAGGGATTAATTCACCCCTCCACTTT
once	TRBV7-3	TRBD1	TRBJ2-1	CASSPTGGVGGLYEQFF	TGTGCCAGCAGCCCCACAGGGGGCGTGGGGGGGCTGTATGAGCAGTTCTTC
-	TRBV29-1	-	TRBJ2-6	CSARGSSGANVLTF	TGCAGCGCACGGGGGAGCTCTGGGGCCAACGTCCTGACTTTC
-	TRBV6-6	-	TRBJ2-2	CASSLDRDTGELFF	TGTGCCAGCAGTCTCGACAGAGACACCGGGGAGCTGTTTTTT
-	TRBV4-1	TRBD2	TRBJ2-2	CASSQEASGVVVNTGELFF	TGCGCCAGCAGCCAAGAAGCTAGCGGGGTCGTCGTGAACACCGGGGAGCTGTTTTTT